This TCR beta chain was identified during a study of blood T cell repertoires in COVID-19. Assay used: immunoSEQ multiplex PCR; TCRdb lists only in-frame clones, some missing. The sample holds about 280,000 clones, 65% to 90% seen once. The specimen was peripheral blood. This TCR came from a man aged 45-65 years with active or convalescent COVID-19.

CDR3 DNA: TGTGCCATCAGTGAGTCGGGGACAGGGCCGAACACTGAAGCTTTCTTT. This codes for CAISESGTGPNTEAFF. V gene TRBV10-3 combines with J gene TRBJ1-1; TRBD1 agrees at 9 bases. Germline assignment: CDR1 ENHRY and CDR2 SYGVKD. V lost 0 bases, J lost 1 base, and 3 bases stayed unmatched. The CDR3 sequence is 16 residues long.